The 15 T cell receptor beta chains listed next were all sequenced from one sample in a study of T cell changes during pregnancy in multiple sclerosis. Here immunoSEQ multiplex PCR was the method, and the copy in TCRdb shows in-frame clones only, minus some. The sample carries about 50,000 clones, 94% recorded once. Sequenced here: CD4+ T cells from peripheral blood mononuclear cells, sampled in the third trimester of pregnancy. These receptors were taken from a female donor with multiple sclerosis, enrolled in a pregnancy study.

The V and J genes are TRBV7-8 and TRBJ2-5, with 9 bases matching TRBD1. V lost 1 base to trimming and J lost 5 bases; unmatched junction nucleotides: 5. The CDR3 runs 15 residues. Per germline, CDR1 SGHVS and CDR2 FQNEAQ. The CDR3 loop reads CASSLGTGAGETQYF. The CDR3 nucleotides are TGTGCCAGCAGCTTAGGGACAGGGGCGGGGGAGACCCAGTACTTC.

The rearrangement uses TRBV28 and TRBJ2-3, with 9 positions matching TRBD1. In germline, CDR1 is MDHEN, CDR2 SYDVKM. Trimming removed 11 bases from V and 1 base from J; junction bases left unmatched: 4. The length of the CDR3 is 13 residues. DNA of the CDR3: TGTGCCGTCCGGGACAGGGGCACAGATACGCAGTATTTT. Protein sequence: CAVRDRGTDTQYF.

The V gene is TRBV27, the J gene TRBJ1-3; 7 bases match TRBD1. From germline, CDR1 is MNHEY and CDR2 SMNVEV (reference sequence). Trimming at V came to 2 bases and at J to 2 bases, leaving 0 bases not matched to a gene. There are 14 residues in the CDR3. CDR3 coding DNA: TGTGCCAGCAGTTTAAGGGGGCCTGGAAACACCATATATTTT. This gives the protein CASSLRGPGNTIYF.

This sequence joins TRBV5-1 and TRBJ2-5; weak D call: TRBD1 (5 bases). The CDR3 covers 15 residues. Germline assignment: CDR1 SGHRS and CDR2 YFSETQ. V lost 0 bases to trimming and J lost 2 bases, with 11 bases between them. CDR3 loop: CASSLARTNQETQYF. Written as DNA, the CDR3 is TGCGCCAGCAGCTTGGCCCGGACAAATCAAGAGACCCAGTACTTC.

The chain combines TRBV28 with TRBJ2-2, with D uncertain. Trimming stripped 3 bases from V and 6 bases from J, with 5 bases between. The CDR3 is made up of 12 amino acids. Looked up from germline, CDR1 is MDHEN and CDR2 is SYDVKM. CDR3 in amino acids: CASSFAAGELFF. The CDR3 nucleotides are TGTGCCAGCAGTTTTGCGGCCGGGGAGCTGTTTTTT.

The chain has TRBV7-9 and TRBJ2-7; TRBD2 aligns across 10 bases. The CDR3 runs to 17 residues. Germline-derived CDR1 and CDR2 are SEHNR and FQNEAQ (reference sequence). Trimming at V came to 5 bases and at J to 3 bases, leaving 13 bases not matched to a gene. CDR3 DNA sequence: TGTGCCAGCAGCCCCGCGGGGCTAGCGGGGGTTGACTACGAGCAGTACTTC. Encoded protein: CASSPAGLAGVDYEQYF.

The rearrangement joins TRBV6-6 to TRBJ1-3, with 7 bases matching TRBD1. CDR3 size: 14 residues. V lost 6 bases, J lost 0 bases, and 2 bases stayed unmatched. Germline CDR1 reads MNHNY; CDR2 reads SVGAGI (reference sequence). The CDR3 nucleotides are TGTGCCAGCAGCTACAGGGGCTCTGGAAACACCATATATTTT. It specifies CASSYRGSGNTIYF.

CDR3 residues: CASSVEPPGQIQETQYF. The CDR3 DNA is TGTGCCAGCAGCGTAGAGCCCCCTGGACAGATTCAAGAGACCCAGTACTTC. This chain uses TRBV9 with TRBJ2-5; tentative D call: TRBD1 (6 bases). Deletions cut 0 bases from V and 2 bases from J, with 17 bases between. Germline-derived CDR1 and CDR2 are SGDLS and YYNGEE. The CDR3 spans 17 residues.

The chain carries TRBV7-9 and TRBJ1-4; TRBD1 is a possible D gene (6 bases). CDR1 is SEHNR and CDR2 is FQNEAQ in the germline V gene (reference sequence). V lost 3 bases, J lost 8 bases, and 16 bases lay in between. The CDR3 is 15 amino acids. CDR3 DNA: TGTGCCAGCAGCTTTAGAGGGGGTGTAGAGGAAAAACTGTTTTTT. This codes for CASSFRGGVEEKLFF.

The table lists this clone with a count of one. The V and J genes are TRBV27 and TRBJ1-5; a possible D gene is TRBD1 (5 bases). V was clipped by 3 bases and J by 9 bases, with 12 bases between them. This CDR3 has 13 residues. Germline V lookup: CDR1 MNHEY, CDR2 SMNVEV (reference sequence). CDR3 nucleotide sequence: TGTGCCAGCAGTTTGACAGATTCGGGGCCCCAGCATTTT. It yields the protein CASSLTDSGPQHF.

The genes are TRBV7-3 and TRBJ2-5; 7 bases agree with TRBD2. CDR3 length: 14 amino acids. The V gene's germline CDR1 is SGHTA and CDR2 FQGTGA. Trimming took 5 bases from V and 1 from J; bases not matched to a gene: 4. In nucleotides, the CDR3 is TGTGCCAGCAGCAAAGCGGGGACCCAAGAGACCCAGTACTTC. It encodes CASSKAGTQETQYF.

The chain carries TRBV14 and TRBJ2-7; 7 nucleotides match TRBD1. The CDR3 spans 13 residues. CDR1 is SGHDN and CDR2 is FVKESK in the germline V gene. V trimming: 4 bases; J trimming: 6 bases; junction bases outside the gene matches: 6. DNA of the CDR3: TGTGCCAGCAGCCCCGACAGGGCAGGCGAGCAGTACTTC. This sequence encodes CASSPDRAGEQYF.

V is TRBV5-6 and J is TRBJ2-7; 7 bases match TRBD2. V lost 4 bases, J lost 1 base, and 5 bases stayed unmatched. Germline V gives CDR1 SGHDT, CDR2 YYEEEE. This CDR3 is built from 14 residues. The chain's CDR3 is CASSMLAGSYEQYF. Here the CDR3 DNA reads TGTGCCAGCAGCATGTTAGCGGGTTCCTACGAGCAGTACTTC.

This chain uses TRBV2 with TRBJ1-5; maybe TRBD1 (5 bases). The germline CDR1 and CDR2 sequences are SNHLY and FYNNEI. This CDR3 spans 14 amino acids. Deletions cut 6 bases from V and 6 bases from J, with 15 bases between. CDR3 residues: CASRGQLFSQPQHF. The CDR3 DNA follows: TGTGCCAGCAGAGGACAACTCTTCAGTCAGCCCCAGCATTTT.

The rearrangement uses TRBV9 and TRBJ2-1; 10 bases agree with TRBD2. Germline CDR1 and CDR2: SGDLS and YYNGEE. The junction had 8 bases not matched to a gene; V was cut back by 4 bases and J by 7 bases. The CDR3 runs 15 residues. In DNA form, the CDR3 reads TGTGCCAGCAGCCCTACTAGCGGGGTAGCAAATGAGCAGTTCTTC. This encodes CASSPTSGVANEQFF.